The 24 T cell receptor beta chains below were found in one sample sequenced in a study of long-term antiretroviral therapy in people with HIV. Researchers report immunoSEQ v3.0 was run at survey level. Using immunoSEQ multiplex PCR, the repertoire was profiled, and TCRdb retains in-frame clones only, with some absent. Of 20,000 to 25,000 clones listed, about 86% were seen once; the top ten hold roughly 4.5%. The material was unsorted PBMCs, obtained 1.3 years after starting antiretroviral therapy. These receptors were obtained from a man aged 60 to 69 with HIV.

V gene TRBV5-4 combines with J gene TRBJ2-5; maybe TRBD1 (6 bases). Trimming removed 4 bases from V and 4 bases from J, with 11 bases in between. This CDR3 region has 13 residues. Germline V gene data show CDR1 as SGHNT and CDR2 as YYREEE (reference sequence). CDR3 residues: CASSPTGRETQYF. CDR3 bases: TGTGCCAGCAGCCCAACAGGGCGAGAGACCCAGTACTTC.

DNA of the CDR3: TGTGCCAGCAGTCGACCAGCGGGGCGGCAAGAGACCCAGTACTTC. Translated, it gives CASSRPAGRQETQYF. The V call is TRBV6-6, the J call TRBJ2-5; 7 positions match TRBD2. Germline loops: CDR1 MNHNY, CDR2 SVGAGI (reference sequence). The length of the CDR3 is 15 residues. V shed 5 bases and J 2 bases; nucleotides not matched to a gene: 8.

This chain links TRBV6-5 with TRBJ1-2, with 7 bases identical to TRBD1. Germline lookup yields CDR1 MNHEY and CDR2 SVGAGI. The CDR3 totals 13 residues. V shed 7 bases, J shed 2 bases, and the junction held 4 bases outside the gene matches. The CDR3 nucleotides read TGTGCCAGCACCCGAGGGGGCAACTATGGCTACACCTTC. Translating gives CASTRGGNYGYTF.

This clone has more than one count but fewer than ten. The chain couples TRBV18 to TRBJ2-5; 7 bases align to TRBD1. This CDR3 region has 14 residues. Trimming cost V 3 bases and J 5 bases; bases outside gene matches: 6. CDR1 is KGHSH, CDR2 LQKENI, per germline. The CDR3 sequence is CASSPSKGAETQYF. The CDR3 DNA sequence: TGTGCCAGCTCACCCTCGAAGGGGGCTGAGACCCAGTACTTC.

The DNA of the CDR3 is TGCGCCAGCAGCTTTCTGCACAATGAGCAGTTCTTC. Amino acids: CASSFLHNEQFF. V gene TRBV5-1 combines with J gene TRBJ2-1; D unclear. The germline V and J ends were trimmed by 2 bases and 5 bases, with 5 bases remaining between them. Germline CDR1 reads SGHRS; CDR2 reads YFSETQ. The length of the CDR3 is 12 residues.

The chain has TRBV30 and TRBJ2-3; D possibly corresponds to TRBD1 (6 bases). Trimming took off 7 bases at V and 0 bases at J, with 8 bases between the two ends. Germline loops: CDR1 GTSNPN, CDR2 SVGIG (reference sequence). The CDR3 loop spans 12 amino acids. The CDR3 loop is CASGQSTDTQYF. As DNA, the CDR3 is TGTGCCTCGGGACAAAGCACAGATACGCAGTATTTT.

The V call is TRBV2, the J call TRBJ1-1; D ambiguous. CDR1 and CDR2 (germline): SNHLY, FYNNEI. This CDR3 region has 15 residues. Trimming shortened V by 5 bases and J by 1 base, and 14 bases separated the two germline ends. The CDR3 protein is CASSPHGAPNTEAFF. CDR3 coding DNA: TGTGCCAGCAGTCCCCATGGCGCCCCGAACACTGAAGCTTTCTTT.

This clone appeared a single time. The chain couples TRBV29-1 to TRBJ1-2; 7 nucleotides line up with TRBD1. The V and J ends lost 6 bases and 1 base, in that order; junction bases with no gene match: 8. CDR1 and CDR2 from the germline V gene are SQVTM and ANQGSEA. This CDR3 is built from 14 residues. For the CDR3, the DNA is TGCAGCGTGCTCGGGACAGATATTAACTATGGCTACACCTTC. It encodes CSVLGTDINYGYTF.

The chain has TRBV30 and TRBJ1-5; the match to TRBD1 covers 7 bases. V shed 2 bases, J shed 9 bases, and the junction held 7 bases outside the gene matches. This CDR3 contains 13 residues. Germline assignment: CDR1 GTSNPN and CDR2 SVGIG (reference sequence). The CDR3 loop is CAWSLQGSRPQHF. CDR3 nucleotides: TGTGCCTGGAGTTTACAGGGGAGTCGGCCCCAGCATTTT.

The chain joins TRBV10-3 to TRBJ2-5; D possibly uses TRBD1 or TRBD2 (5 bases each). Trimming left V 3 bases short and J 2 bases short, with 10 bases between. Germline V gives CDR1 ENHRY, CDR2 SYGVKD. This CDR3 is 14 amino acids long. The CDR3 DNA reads TGTGCCATCAGTGATCCCGGGACGCAAGAGACCCAGTACTTC. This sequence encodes CAISDPGTQETQYF.

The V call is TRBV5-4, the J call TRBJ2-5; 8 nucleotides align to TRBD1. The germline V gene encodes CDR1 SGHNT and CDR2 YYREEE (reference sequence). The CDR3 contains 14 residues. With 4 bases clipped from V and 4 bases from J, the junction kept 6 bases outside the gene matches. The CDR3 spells CASSHGQGGETQYF. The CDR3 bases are TGTGCCAGCAGCCATGGACAGGGTGGAGAGACCCAGTACTTC.

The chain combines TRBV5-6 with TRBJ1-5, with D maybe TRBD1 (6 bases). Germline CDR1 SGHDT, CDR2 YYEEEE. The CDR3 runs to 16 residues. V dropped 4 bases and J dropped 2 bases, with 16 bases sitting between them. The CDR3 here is CASSRRGGVGNQPQHF. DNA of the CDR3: TGTGCCAGCAGCCGGAGGGGGGGGGTAGGCAATCAGCCCCAGCATTTT.

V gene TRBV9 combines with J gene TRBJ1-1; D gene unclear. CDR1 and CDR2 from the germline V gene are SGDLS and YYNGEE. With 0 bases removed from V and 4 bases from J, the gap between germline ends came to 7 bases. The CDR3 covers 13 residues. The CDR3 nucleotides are TGTGCCAGCAGCGTAGACGATGGCACTGAAGCTTTCTTT. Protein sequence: CASSVDDGTEAFF.

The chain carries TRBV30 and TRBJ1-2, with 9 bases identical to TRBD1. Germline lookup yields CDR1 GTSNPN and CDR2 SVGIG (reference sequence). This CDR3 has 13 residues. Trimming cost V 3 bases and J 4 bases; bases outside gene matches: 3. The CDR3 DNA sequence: TGTGCCTGGAGGACAGGGGGTGTCTATGGCTACACCTTC. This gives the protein CAWRTGGVYGYTF.

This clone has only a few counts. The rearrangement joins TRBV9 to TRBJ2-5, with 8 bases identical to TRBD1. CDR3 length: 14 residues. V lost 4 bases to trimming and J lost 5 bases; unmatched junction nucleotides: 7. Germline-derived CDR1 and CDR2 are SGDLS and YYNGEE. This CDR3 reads CASSPRQGRETQYF. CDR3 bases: TGTGCCAGCAGCCCCCGACAGGGGAGGGAGACCCAGTACTTC.

The CDR3 DNA reads TGCGCCAGCAGCTTGGGACTAGCGGGAGGGAGAGAGACCCAGTACTTC. This gives the protein CASSLGLAGGRETQYF. The genes are TRBV5-1 and TRBJ2-5; 14 nucleotides line up with TRBD2. V shed 0 bases and J 4 bases; nucleotides not matched to a gene: 2. Germline CDR1 and CDR2: SGHRS and YFSETQ. The CDR3 extends over 16 amino acids.

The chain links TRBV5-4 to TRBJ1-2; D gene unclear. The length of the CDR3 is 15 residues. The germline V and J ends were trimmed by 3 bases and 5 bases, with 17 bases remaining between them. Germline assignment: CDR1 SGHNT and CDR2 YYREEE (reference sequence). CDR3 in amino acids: CASSSSVGRDYGYTF. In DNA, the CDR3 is TGTGCCAGCAGCTCCTCGGTCGGAAGAGATTATGGCTACACCTTC.

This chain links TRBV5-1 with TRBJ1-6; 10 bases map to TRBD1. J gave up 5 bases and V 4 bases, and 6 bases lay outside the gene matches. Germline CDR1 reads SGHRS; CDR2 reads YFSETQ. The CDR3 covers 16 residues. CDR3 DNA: TGCGCCAGCAGCCTACAGACAGGGGGCCATAATTCACCCCTCCACTTT. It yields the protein CASSLQTGGHNSPLHF.

The CDR3 is CASSGTFRGARAYEQYF. The DNA for the CDR3 is TGTGCCAGCAGCGGCACCTTCAGGGGGGCCCGGGCCTACGAGCAGTACTTC. The chain uses TRBV7-2 and TRBJ2-7; possibly TRBD1 for D (7 bases). This CDR3 region has 17 residues. In germline, CDR1 is SGHTA, CDR2 FQGNSA. Trimming pared 5 bases from V and 2 bases from J, leaving 22 bases between.

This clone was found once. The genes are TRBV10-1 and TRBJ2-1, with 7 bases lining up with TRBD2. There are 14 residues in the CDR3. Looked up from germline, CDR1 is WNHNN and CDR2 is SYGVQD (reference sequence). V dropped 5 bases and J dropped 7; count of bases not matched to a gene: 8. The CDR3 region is CASSFAGEMNEQFF. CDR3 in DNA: TGCGCCAGCAGTTTCGCGGGGGAAATGAATGAGCAGTTCTTC.

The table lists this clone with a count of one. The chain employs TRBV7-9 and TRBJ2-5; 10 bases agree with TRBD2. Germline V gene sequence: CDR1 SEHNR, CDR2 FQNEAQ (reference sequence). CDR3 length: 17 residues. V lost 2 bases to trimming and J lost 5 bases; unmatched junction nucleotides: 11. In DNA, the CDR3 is TGTGCCAGCAGCTTACTGGCTAGCGGGAGCCCTGGGGAGACCCAGTACTTC. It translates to CASSLLASGSPGETQYF.

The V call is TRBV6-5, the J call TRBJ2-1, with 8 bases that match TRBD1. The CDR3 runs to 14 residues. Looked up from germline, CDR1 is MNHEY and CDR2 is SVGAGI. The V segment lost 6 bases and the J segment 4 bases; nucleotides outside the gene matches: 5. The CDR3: CASRPRTGYNEQFF. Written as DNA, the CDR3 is TGTGCCAGCAGGCCGCGGACAGGGTACAATGAGCAGTTCTTC.

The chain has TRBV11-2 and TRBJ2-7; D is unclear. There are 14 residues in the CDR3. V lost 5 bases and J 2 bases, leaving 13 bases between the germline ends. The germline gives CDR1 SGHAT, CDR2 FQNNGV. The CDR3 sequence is CASSRPGRAYEQYF. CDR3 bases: TGTGCCAGCAGCAGACCAGGCAGAGCCTACGAGCAGTACTTC. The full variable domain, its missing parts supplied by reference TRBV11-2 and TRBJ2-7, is EAGVAQSPRYKIIEKRQSVAFWCNPISGHATLYWYQQILGQGPKLLIQFQNNGVVDDSQLPKDRFSAERLKGVDSTLKIQPAKLEDSAVYLCASSRPGRAYEQYFGPGTRLTVT.

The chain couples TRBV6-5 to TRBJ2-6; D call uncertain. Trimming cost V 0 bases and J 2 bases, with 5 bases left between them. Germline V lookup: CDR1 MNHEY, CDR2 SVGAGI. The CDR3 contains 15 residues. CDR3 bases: TGTGCCAGCAGTTACTCCTGGGCTGGGGCCAACGTCCTGACTTTC. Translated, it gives CASSYSWAGANVLTF.